Each of the 24 T cell receptor beta chains below was sequenced from the same sample in a study of blood T cell repertoires in COVID-19. Some clones are missing from TCRdb's copy, which holds only in-frame ones; the method was immunoSEQ multiplex PCR. Among about 99,000 clones listed, about 80% were seen once. The specimen was peripheral blood. These receptors came from a man aged 55 to 70 with acute or convalescent COVID-19.

V and J are TRBV12-3 or TRBV12-4 and TRBJ2-3, with TRBD1 as a possible D gene (5 bases). Trimming removed 6 bases from V and 5 bases from J, with 12 bases in between. The CDR3 sequence is 13 residues long. CDR3 DNA sequence: TGTGCCAGCAGCCGCAACCAGGGAGATACGCAGTATTTT. This encodes CASSRNQGDTQYF.

This clone was observed a few times. This chain joins TRBV25-1 and TRBJ1-4; no reliable D call. Trimming stripped 0 bases from V and 6 bases from J, with 11 bases between. CDR3 size: 15 residues. CDR1 is MGHDK and CDR2 is SYGVNS in the germline V gene. The CDR3 nucleotides are TGTGCCAGCAGTGAATATCGGGGAAGAGATGAAAAACTGTTTTTT. Its protein product is CASSEYRGRDEKLFF.

The chain employs TRBV11-2 and TRBJ1-5; unclear D gene. CDR1 SGHAT and CDR2 FQNNGV come from the germline V gene. The V end was cut by 0 bases, the J end by 4 bases, with 7 bases between. The CDR3 is made up of 14 amino acids. In DNA, the CDR3 is TGTGCCAGCAGCTTAGATAGAGGGAATCAGCCCCAGCATTTT. Residues: CASSLDRGNQPQHF.

The V call is TRBV5-1, the J call TRBJ2-1; 10 bases are shared with TRBD2. Germline values: CDR1 SGHRS, CDR2 YFSETQ. The ends lost 5 bases at V and 7 bases at J; junction bases unmatched: 3. The CDR3 contains 13 residues. The CDR3 sequence: CASRASGSNEQFF. The CDR3 nucleotides are TGCGCCAGCAGGGCTAGCGGGAGTAATGAGCAGTTCTTC.

The chain employs TRBV7-9 and TRBJ1-4, with a possible D match to TRBD1 (5 bases). This CDR3 comprises 15 residues. The V gene lost 5 bases and the J gene lost 8 bases, with 18 bases spanning the gap. CDR1 is SEHNR, CDR2 FQNEAQ, per germline (reference sequence). CDR3 bases: TGTGCCAGCAGCCGAGGGACGCCCGGGGGGGAAAAACTGTTTTTT. Its protein is CASSRGTPGGEKLFF.

This sequence joins TRBV12-2 and TRBJ2-5; the D segment call TRBD2 is taken from the table without a DNA check. TRBV12-2 is given as a pseudogene. The CDR3 has 15 amino acids. The CDR3 sequence is CASRHRLAGVQTQYF. The CDR3 nucleotides read TGTGCAAGTCGTCACAGACTAGCGGGAGTGCAGACCCAGTACTTC.

The gene calls are TRBV27 and TRBJ2-7; D is ambiguous. V shed 8 bases and J shed 1 base, with 12 bases lying between them. Germline CDR1 reads MNHEY; CDR2 reads SMNVEV (reference sequence). The CDR3 totals 13 residues. CDR3 sequence: CASGPGASYEQYF. For the CDR3, the DNA is TGTGCCAGCGGGCCCGGCGCGTCCTACGAGCAGTACTTC.

The V gene is TRBV30, the J gene TRBJ1-6; 7 bases agree with TRBD1. The CDR3 contains 14 residues. Germline loops: CDR1 GTSNPN, CDR2 SVGIG (reference sequence). Trimming at V came to 4 bases and at J to 8 bases, leaving 8 bases not matched to a gene. CDR3 in amino acids: CAWTSGQVDSPLHF. Here the CDR3 DNA reads TGTGCCTGGACTTCCGGACAGGTGGATTCACCCCTCCACTTT.

The chain uses TRBV4-1 and TRBJ1-5; D is uncertain. Germline assignment: CDR1 MGHRA and CDR2 YSYEKL. The CDR3 has 17 residues. V lost 0 bases, J lost 2 bases, and 14 bases lay in between. CDR3 protein: CASSQDPGSNGNQPQHF. DNA for the CDR3: TGCGCCAGCAGCCAAGATCCGGGTTCCAACGGCAATCAGCCCCAGCATTTT.

The chain has TRBV4-1 and TRBJ2-7, with 10 bases identical to TRBD1. The CDR3 extends over 15 amino acids. Germline-derived CDR1 and CDR2 are MGHRA and YSYEKL. V gave up 5 bases and J gave up 4 bases; unmatched junction bases: 8. Written as DNA, the CDR3 is TGCGCCAGCAGCTTGACCGGGACAGGGGTGTACGAGCAGTACTTC. Amino acid sequence: CASSLTGTGVYEQYF.

The chain uses TRBV2 and TRBJ2-5; D is perhaps TRBD1 (5 bases). Germline V gene sequence: CDR1 SNHLY, CDR2 FYNNEI. This CDR3 comprises 13 residues. V lost 7 bases to trimming and J lost 5 bases, with 14 bases between them. The CDR3 DNA reads as TGTGCCAGCATGTACTTTGGGGCCGAGACCCAGTACTTC. It encodes CASMYFGAETQYF.

The CDR3 DNA follows: TGTGCCAGCAGTTCCTTCCCAGGGCAAAGGGGCACAGATACGCAGTATTTT. Translation gives CASSSFPGQRGTDTQYF. J is TRBJ2-3 and V is TRBV25-1; a possible D gene is TRBD1 (5 bases). CDR1 is MGHDK, CDR2 SYGVNS, per germline. The CDR3 is made up of 17 amino acids. The V end was cut by 5 bases, the J end by 1 base, with 19 bases between.

V is TRBV4-2 and J is TRBJ1-5; D perhaps matches TRBD1 (6 bases). Germline CDR1 LGHNA, CDR2 YNFKEQ. CDR3 length equals 17 residues. The V end lost 1 base, the J end lost 4 bases, and 17 bases lay between the germline ends. The CDR3 nucleotides read TGTGCCAGCAGCCAAGTGATGGGTAGGGGGACAAATCAGCCCCAGCATTTT. This translates into CASSQVMGRGTNQPQHF.

The chain combines TRBV24-1 with TRBJ2-3; no clear D. Germline CDR1 and CDR2: KGHDR and SFDVKD. CDR3 length: 14 amino acids. Deletions cut 5 bases from V and 2 bases from J, with 10 bases between. The CDR3 DNA reads TGTGCCACCAGTGGGCTGGAGAACACAGATACGCAGTATTTT. It encodes CATSGLENTDTQYF.

The CDR3 sequence is CASSFRNEQFF. CDR3 coding DNA: TGTGCCAGCAGCTTCCGCAATGAGCAGTTCTTC. The chain employs TRBV3-1 (or the pseudogene TRBV3-2) and TRBJ2-1; unclear D gene. Trimming removed 5 bases from V and 6 bases from J, with 5 bases in between. The CDR3 sequence is 11 residues long. Germline assignment: CDR1 LGHDT and CDR2 YNNKEL (reference sequence).

This clone was counted only a few times. The chain recombines TRBV5-1 with TRBJ1-3; D uncertain. Germline V CDR1 and CDR2: SGHRS, YFSETQ. The CDR3 length is 14 residues. The V end was cut by 0 bases, the J end by 4 bases, with 8 bases between. This CDR3 reads CASSLGEIGNTIYF. The DNA of the CDR3 is TGCGCCAGCAGCTTGGGGGAGATCGGAAACACCATATATTTT.

The chain is built from TRBV19 and TRBJ1-5; D gene unclear. The CDR3 consists of 14 residues. V was cut by 8 bases and J by 2 bases, with 13 bases left in between. Per germline, CDR1 LNHDA and CDR2 SQIVND (reference sequence). The CDR3: CASEERRGNQPQHF. CDR3 bases: TGTGCCAGTGAGGAGCGACGGGGCAATCAGCCCCAGCATTTT.

The rearrangement uses TRBV5-6 and TRBJ1-6, with D unclear. The V end was cut by 0 bases, the J end by 9 bases, with 10 bases between. CDR1 is SGHDT, CDR2 YYEEEE, per germline. The length of the CDR3 is 14 residues. This CDR3 reads CASSLGGQFSPLHF. The CDR3 DNA sequence: TGTGCCAGCAGCTTGGGAGGCCAATTTTCACCCCTCCACTTT. The full variable domain, its missing parts supplied by reference TRBV5-6 and TRBJ1-6, is DAGVTQSPTHLIKTRGQQVTLRCSPKSGHDTVSWYQQALGQGPQFIFQYYEEEERQRGNFPDRFSGHQFPNYSSELNVNALLLGDSALYLCASSLGGQFSPLHFGNGTRLTVT.

The genes are TRBV15 and TRBJ2-1; TRBD2 matches at 7 bases. Germline loops: CDR1 LNHNV, CDR2 YYDKDF (reference sequence). This CDR3 has 17 amino acids. After removal of 4 bases from V and 2 bases from J, the junction contained 11 bases not matched to a gene. CDR3 sequence reads: CATSTPWDYPAYNEQFF. The DNA for the CDR3 is TGTGCCACCAGCACTCCATGGGACTATCCAGCCTACAATGAGCAGTTCTTC. Complete variable domain (other parts from reference TRBV15 and TRBJ2-1): DAMVIQNPRYQVTQFGKPVTLSCSQTLNHNVMYWYQQKSSQAPKLLFHYYDKDFNNEADTPDNFQSRRPNTSFCFLDIRSPGLGDTAMYLCATSTPWDYPAYNEQFFGPGTRLTVL.

The chain carries TRBV4-3 and TRBJ2-6; a possible D gene is TRBD2 (5 bases). The CDR3 has 17 residues. V was trimmed by 4 bases and J by 2 bases, leaving 15 bases between them. Germline V gene data show CDR1 as LGHNA and CDR2 as YSLEER. CDR3 amino acids: CASSREPGEPGANVLTF. CDR3 in DNA: TGCGCCAGCAGCCGAGAACCCGGGGAGCCTGGGGCCAACGTCCTGACTTTC.

The CDR3 is CASSSLGQGGYEQYF. Written as DNA, the CDR3 is TGTGCCAGCAGCTCTCTGGGACAGGGTGGCTACGAGCAGTACTTC. V usage is TRBV7-8 and J usage is TRBJ2-7; the match to TRBD1 covers 9 bases. Per the germline V gene, CDR1 is SGHVS and CDR2 is FQNEAQ. The V segment lost 4 bases and the J segment 3 bases; nucleotides outside the gene matches: 7. The CDR3 contains 15 residues.

This clone was picked up one time. The chain employs TRBV18 and TRBJ1-1; TRBD1 is a possible D gene (5 bases). CDR1 and CDR2 from the germline V gene are KGHSH and LQKENI. The CDR3 runs to 14 residues. Trimming took 0 bases from V and 4 from J, leaving 9 bases between them. CDR3 sequence (DNA): TGTGCCAGCTCACCACCGTCAGGGCGCACTGAAGCTTTCTTT. This translates into CASSPPSGRTEAFF.

The chain has TRBV7-8 and TRBJ2-7, with 8 bases matching TRBD2. From germline, CDR1 is SGHVS and CDR2 FQNEAQ. The CDR3 loop spans 12 amino acids. Trimming removed 1 base from V and 7 bases from J; junction bases left unmatched: 0. The CDR3 loop is CASSLGGREQYV. The CDR3 DNA reads as TGTGCCAGCAGCTTAGGCGGGAGGGAGCAGTACGTC.

V usage is TRBV5-1 and J usage is TRBJ2-1; TRBD2 agrees at 12 bases. Per germline, CDR1 SGHRS and CDR2 YFSETQ. V shed 0 bases, J shed 7 bases, and the junction held 8 bases outside the gene matches. The CDR3 totals 17 residues. CDR3 loop: CASSLAGLAGGGNEQFF. For the CDR3, the DNA is TGCGCCAGCAGCTTGGCCGGGCTAGCGGGAGGGGGGAATGAGCAGTTCTTC.